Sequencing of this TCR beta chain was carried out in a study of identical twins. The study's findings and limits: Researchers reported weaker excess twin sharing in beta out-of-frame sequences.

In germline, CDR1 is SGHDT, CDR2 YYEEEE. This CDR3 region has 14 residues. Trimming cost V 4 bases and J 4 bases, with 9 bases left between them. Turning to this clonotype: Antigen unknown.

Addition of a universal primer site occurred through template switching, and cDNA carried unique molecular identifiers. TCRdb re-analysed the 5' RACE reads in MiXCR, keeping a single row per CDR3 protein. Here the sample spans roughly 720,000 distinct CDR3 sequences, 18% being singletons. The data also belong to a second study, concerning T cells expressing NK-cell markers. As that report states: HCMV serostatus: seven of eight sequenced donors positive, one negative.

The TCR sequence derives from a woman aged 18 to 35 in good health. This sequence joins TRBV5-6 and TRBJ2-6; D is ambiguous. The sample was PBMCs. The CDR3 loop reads CASSPLTGANVLTF. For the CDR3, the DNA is TGTGCCAGCAGCCCTCTGACAGGGGCCAACGTCCTGACTTTC.